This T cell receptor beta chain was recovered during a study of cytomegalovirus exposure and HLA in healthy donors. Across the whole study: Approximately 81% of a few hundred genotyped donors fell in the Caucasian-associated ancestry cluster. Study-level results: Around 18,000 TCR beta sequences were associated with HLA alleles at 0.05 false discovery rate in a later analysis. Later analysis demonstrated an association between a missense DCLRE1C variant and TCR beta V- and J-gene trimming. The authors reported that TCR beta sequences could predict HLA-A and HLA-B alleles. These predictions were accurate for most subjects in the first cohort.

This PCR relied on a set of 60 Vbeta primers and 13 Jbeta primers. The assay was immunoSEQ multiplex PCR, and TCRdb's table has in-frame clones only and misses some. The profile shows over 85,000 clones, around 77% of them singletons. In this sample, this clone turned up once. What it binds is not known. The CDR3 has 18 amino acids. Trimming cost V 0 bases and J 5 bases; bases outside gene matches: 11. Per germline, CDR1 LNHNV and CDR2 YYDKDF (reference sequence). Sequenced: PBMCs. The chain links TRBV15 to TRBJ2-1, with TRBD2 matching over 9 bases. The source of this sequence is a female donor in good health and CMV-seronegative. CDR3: CATSRDGGGALRNNEQFF. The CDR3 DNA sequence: TGTGCCACCAGCAGAGATGGCGGGGGGGCCCTGCGAAACAATGAGCAGTTCTTC.